The clone carrying this TCR beta chain has only a few counts. This entry is derived from a study of identical twins. With 6 bases removed from V and 0 bases from J, the gap between germline ends came to 12 bases. CDR1 and CDR2 (germline): DFQATT, SNEGSKA (reference sequence). The CDR3 runs to 14 residues. MiXCR, run by TCRdb on the 5' RACE reads, gives a single entry per CDR3 protein. The data contain fewer than 900,000 distinct CDR3 sequences, 18% of them seen just once; the ten biggest clones take up roughly 14%. These same records also appear under a second study, on T cells expressing NK-cell markers.

This clonotype was sampled from a woman between 18 and 29 years old in good health. The sequencing sample was made of PBMCs. This sequence joins TRBV20-1 and TRBJ2-4; no definite D call. CDR3 sequence reads: CSARKGSAKNIQYF. The DNA of the CDR3 is TGCAGTGCCCGTAAGGGTTCAGCCAAAAACATTCAGTACTTC.